This entry lists 9 T cell receptor beta chains sequenced from one sample in a study of shared clonotypes between healthy human individuals (dated by TCRdb to 2018 to 2021). Library creation used the immunoSEQ multiplex PCR assay. As stored in TCRdb, this immuneACCESS dataset retains in-frame rearrangements with V and J assigned. A fraction of the clones does not appear; measured against another copy, unresolved V genes explain less than half of the discrepancy, and the remainder lacks a known reason. This sample has 1.5 million to 2.5 million clones in its table, and over 85% of those were observed once. The top ten clones comprise 1% to 1.5% of the sample. For the CD8 naive samples, CD45RO-negative cells were positively selected for CCR7, yielding a CD45RA+CCR7+ population from which TemRA cells were excluded. Material: naive CD8+ T cells sorted from blood. The cell subset or site label corresponds to: CD45RA+CCR7+. These receptors came from a young man in good health.

Here the CDR3 reads CASSILGQLEDEKLFF. The CDR3, as DNA: TGTGCCAGTAGTATCCTTGGACAGTTGGAGGATGAAAAACTGTTTTTT. The genes are TRBV19 and TRBJ1-4; TRBD1 might be the D (6 bases). The CDR3 loop spans 16 amino acids. Trimming shortened V by 3 bases and J by 6 bases, and 17 bases separated the two germline ends. CDR1 is LNHDA, CDR2 SQIVND, per germline (reference sequence).

The chain uses TRBV29-1 and TRBJ2-1, with 8 bases lining up with TRBD2. The V gene end was trimmed by 2 bases and the J gene end by 4 bases; junction bases not matched to a gene: 7. Germline CDR1 is SQVTM and CDR2 is ANQGSEA. This CDR3 is 15 amino acids long. The CDR3 region is CSVERLAGLYNEQFF. CDR3 nucleotide sequence: TGCAGCGTTGAAAGGCTAGCGGGCCTTTACAATGAGCAGTTCTTC.

The V gene is TRBV7-9, the J gene TRBJ2-2; tentative D call: TRBD2 (6 bases). Trimming left V 5 bases short and J 1 base short, with 11 bases between. In germline, CDR1 is SEHNR, CDR2 FQNEAQ (reference sequence). The CDR3 covers 15 residues. DNA of the CDR3: TGTGCCAGCAGCCGTAGCGGAGGGAACACCGGGGAGCTGTTTTTT. This codes for CASSRSGGNTGELFF.

This clone was picked up one time. J is TRBJ1-5 and V is TRBV11-2; unclear D gene. Trimming took 1 base from V and 5 from J, leaving 18 bases between them. Looked up from germline, CDR1 is SGHAT and CDR2 is FQNNGV. CDR3 size: 17 residues. DNA of the CDR3: TGTGCCAGCAGCTTAGGGGTCCGCCCGCGGCGGGATCAGCCCCAGCATTTT. This translates into CASSLGVRPRRDQPQHF.

This chain joins TRBV7-8 and TRBJ2-1, with D possibly being TRBD1 or TRBD2 (5 bases each). The CDR3 is 14 residues long. In germline, CDR1 is SGHVS, CDR2 FQNEAQ. Trimming removed 5 bases from V and 8 bases from J, with 16 bases in between. The DNA for the CDR3 is TGTGCCAGCAGCCCAAGCGGTCTAGGGGATGAGCAGTTCTTC. Translating it yields CASSPSGLGDEQFF.

This chain links TRBV19 with TRBJ1-5; D gene unclear. CDR3 length equals 15 residues. CDR1 and CDR2 (germline): LNHDA, SQIVND (reference sequence). V shed 3 bases and J shed 2 bases, with 11 bases lying between them. CDR3 coding DNA: TGTGCCAGTAGTATTACAGCCAAGGGCAATCAGCCCCAGCATTTT. It codes for CASSITAKGNQPQHF.

The rearrangement uses TRBV7-9 and TRBJ1-3; D is undetermined. In germline, CDR1 is SEHNR, CDR2 FQNEAQ (reference sequence). The CDR3 loop spans 15 amino acids. Trimming pared 4 bases from V and 0 bases from J, leaving 10 bases between. The CDR3 here is CASSSDWYSGNTIYF. The CDR3 DNA sequence: TGTGCCAGCAGCTCGGACTGGTACTCTGGAAACACCATATATTTT.

V and J are TRBV27 and TRBJ1-1, with D unclear. CDR1 is MNHEY, CDR2 SMNVEV, per germline (reference sequence). V shed 3 bases and J shed 5 bases, with 13 bases lying between them. The CDR3 extends over 14 amino acids. The CDR3: CASSLVGSRTEAFF. CDR3 bases: TGTGCCAGCAGTTTGGTAGGGTCTCGTACTGAAGCTTTCTTT.

A note on this clone: The identical CDR3 is also encoded by other nucleotide sequences in the sample. The chain employs TRBV9 and TRBJ2-7, with unresolved D. V dropped 0 bases and J dropped 0 bases, with 10 bases sitting between them. CDR1 is SGDLS and CDR2 is YYNGEE in the germline V gene. This CDR3 comprises 15 residues. The CDR3 is CASSVGGVSSYEQYF. The CDR3, as DNA: TGTGCCAGCAGCGTAGGAGGCGTTAGCTCCTACGAGCAGTACTTC.